Listed below are T cell receptor beta chains from one sample, sequenced in a study of blood T cell repertoires in COVID-19. Measured with immunoSEQ multiplex PCR; TCRdb has only the in-frame clones, and not every one. The data contain 200,000 or so clones, 70% to 85% of them seen just once; the ten biggest clones take up 6.9%. Sequenced sample: peripheral blood. The source is a human donor with acute or convalescent COVID-19. The donor label of this sample is uncertain. The CDR3 runs from the conserved cysteine through the conserved F or W. The order of the fields is J gene, D gene, V gene, CDR3 protein. D genes are given only for firm matches.

TRBJ2-7	TRBD1	TRBV7-6	CASSLDGTGEGYEQYF
TRBJ2-7	.	TRBV14	CASSQVNSYEQYF
TRBJ1-1	.	TRBV5-1	CASRLRGLNTEAFF
TRBJ2-7	.	TRBV19	CASSIRSHYEQYF
TRBJ1-4	TRBD1	TRBV27	CASSRQGTNEKLFF
TRBJ2-5	TRBD2	TRBV4-2	CASSPSGLAGGETQYF
TRBJ2-1	.	TRBV7-9	CASSLTGLGSYNEQFF
TRBJ2-2	.	TRBV5-1	CASSFTGGRELFF
TRBJ2-7	.	TRBV25-1	CASSLGTYYEQYF
TRBJ2-5	.	TRBV5-1	CASSQQGRETQYF
TRBJ1-1	.	TRBV2	CASSAPTLNTEAFF
TRBJ2-1	.	TRBV7-9	CASSLGGGSYNEQFF
TRBJ2-7	TRBD2	TRBV3-1/TRBV3-2	CASSHGGGLAGYEQYF
TRBJ2-1	TRBD2	TRBV24-1	CATSHPSGRAVRNEQFF
TRBJ2-7	TRBD1	TRBV5-1	CASSQSALTGNYEQYF
TRBJ2-7	.	TRBV6-2/TRBV6-3	CASSRTGTLQEQYF
TRBJ1-1	.	TRBV18	CASSPSVNTEAFF
TRBJ1-6	TRBD1	TRBV11-2	CASSADRGLNNSPLHF
TRBJ2-2	.	TRBV19	CASKAQGLGPNTGELFF
TRBJ1-2	.	TRBV19	CASRDDGRNYGYTF
TRBJ2-7	.	TRBV27	CASRTSPGSYEQYF
TRBJ1-1	.	TRBV2	CASTFDSLGTEAFF
TRBJ2-7	.	TRBV7-9	CASSFSGSSYEQYF
TRBJ1-2	.	TRBV12-5	CASGLSTFYGYTF
TRBJ1-2	TRBD1	TRBV3-1/TRBV3-2	CASSHKQGALNYGYTF
TRBJ2-2	.	TRBV15	CATSQGGITGELFF
TRBJ2-1	TRBD2	TRBV10-1	CASSDSSGRAVEQFF
TRBJ2-3	.	TRBV5-6	CASSFTSSDTQYF
TRBJ1-2	.	TRBV6-5	CASSYSGDTIPYGYTF
TRBJ1-2	TRBD1	TRBV2	CASRQGESHGYTF
TRBJ1-5	.	TRBV24-1	CATSQGVGPQHF
TRBJ2-3	.	TRBV11-2	CASSPLGGRTDTQYF
TRBJ1-4	TRBD1	TRBV9	CASSPRGTHEKLFF
TRBJ2-3	.	TRBV14	CASSWGGQATQYF
TRBJ2-5	TRBD1	TRBV18	CASSRDRLGETQYF
TRBJ1-4	.	TRBV7-6	CASSISRGNEKLFF
TRBJ2-7	.	TRBV5-1	CASSPFPRDEQYF
TRBJ2-7	.	TRBV27	CASSLGPGGYEQYF
TRBJ2-5	.	TRBV21-1	CASSVDRVVETQYF
TRBJ2-7	.	TRBV7-6	CASSFSEQGNEQYF
TRBJ2-7	TRBD2	TRBV6-5	CASSYSLAGSYEQYF
TRBJ2-2	TRBD1	TRBV27	CASGQGSGELFF
TRBJ1-2	.	TRBV7-2	CASSSSAGQRYGYTF
TRBJ1-2	.	TRBV28	CASSFAAGFRYGYTF
TRBJ1-5	TRBD1	TRBV28	CASSFLGGAQGYNQPQHF
TRBJ1-5	TRBD1	TRBV28	CASSFEGTVNQPQHF
TRBJ2-3	TRBD2	TRBV24-1	CATSYGGRTDTQYF
TRBJ2-1	TRBD2	TRBV7-8	CASSLGLAAYNEQFF
TRBJ1-5	.	TRBV11-2	CASSLGEGGSQPQHF
TRBJ2-1	.	TRBV18	CASSLGSMVAYNEQFF
TRBJ1-5	TRBD1	TRBV19	CASSIDTGTGSIQPQHF
TRBJ2-3	TRBD2	TRBV9	CASSPPGLALADTQYF
TRBJ1-1	.	TRBV12-3/TRBV12-4	CASTDRLNTEAFF
TRBJ2-5	.	TRBV5-1	CASSFVGGLQETQYF
TRBJ2-1	TRBD2	TRBV7-2	CASKLAGQTGEQFF